This passage covers 10 T cell receptor beta chains from one sample sequenced in a study of cytomegalovirus exposure and HLA in healthy donors. The study ran its PCR with 60 Vbeta and 13 Jbeta primers. TCRdb's copy holds only in-frame clones and misses some; the assay was immunoSEQ multiplex PCR. The data contain about 220,000 clones, 75% of them seen just once; the ten biggest clones take up roughly 1.9%. The sample consisted of PBMCs. These receptors came from a woman in her thirties in good health and CMV-seronegative.

This chain uses TRBV18 with TRBJ1-4, with 7 bases lining up with TRBD1. The CDR3 has 13 residues. Germline loops: CDR1 KGHSH, CDR2 LQKENI. V lost 3 bases to trimming and J lost 8 bases; unmatched junction nucleotides: 3. The CDR3 sequence: CASSPQDREKLFF. The CDR3 bases are TGTGCCAGCTCACCCCAGGACAGGGAAAAACTGTTTTTT. Full variable domain (remainder filled in from reference TRBV18 and TRBJ1-4): NAGVMQNPRHLVRRRGQEARLRCSPMKGHSHVYWYRQLPEEGLKFMVYLQKENIIDESGMPKERFSAEFPKEGPSILRIQQVVRGDSAAYFCASSPQDREKLFFGSGTQLSVL.

The chain combines TRBV30 with TRBJ1-5; TRBD1 might be the D (5 bases). From germline, CDR1 is GTSNPN and CDR2 SVGIG (reference sequence). The CDR3 length is 13 residues. The CDR3 loop is CDCERGFNQPQHF. CDR3 in DNA: TGTGACTGCGAAAGGGGATTCAATCAGCCCCAGCATTTT.

This chain connects TRBV6-5 to TRBJ1-1, with D possibly TRBD1 on 5 matching bases. The germline gives CDR1 MNHEY, CDR2 SVGAGI. V dropped 8 bases and J dropped 9 bases, with 10 bases sitting between them. The CDR3 contains 10 residues. The DNA of the CDR3 is TGTGCCAGCTCAAGGGGTAAAGCTTTCTTT. Amino acid sequence: CASSRGKAFF.

The J gene is TRBJ2-3, the V gene TRBV7-9; TRBD1 matches 8 bases. Germline V gene sequence: CDR1 SEHNR, CDR2 FQNEAQ (reference sequence). CDR3 length equals 16 residues. Trimming took 8 bases from V and 0 from J; bases not matched to a gene: 10. Here the CDR3 DNA reads TGTGCCAGCCCCCCCCCAGGGGGCCCTAGCACAGATACGCAGTATTTT. This sequence encodes CASPPPGGPSTDTQYF.

This clone was detected a few times. The DNA for the CDR3 is TGTGCCAGCTCACCGCCGGACAGGGAATTTCGGGAGCAGTTCTTC. The encoded protein is CASSPPDREFREQFF. This chain joins TRBV18 and TRBJ2-1, with 8 bases fitting TRBD1. Germline loops: CDR1 KGHSH, CDR2 LQKENI. V lost 3 bases, J lost 10 bases, and 11 bases stayed unmatched. This CDR3 region has 15 residues. The full variable domain, its missing parts supplied by reference TRBV18 and TRBJ2-1, is NAGVMQNPRHLVRRRGQEARLRCSPMKGHSHVYWYRQLPEEGLKFMVYLQKENIIDESGMPKERFSAEFPKEGPSILRIQQVVRGDSAAYFCASSPPDREFREQFFGPGTRLTVL.

This sequence joins TRBV6-5 and TRBJ1-5; D unclear. CDR3 length equals 13 residues. The V and J ends lost 6 bases and 4 bases respectively, with 10 bases between them. The germline CDR1 and CDR2 sequences are MNHEY and SVGAGI. For the CDR3, the DNA is TGTGCCAGCAGACGCGGGGAGAATCAGCCCCAGCATTTT. This codes for CASRRGENQPQHF.

This sequence joins TRBV25-1 and TRBJ2-2, with D maybe TRBD1 (5 bases). The CDR3 covers 14 residues. Germline lookup yields CDR1 MGHDK and CDR2 SYGVNS. V lost 4 bases, J lost 4 bases, and 10 bases lay in between. Here the CDR3 DNA reads TGTGCCAGCAGTGCATCCAGGGTCACCGGGGAGCTGTTTTTT. This translates into CASSASRVTGELFF.

This clone was detected once. CDR3 nucleotide sequence: TGTGCCTGGAGTGCGGGACTACTGGTAGCTTTCTTT. It translates to CAWSAGLLVAFF. This rearrangement joins TRBV30 to TRBJ1-1, with D maybe TRBD1 (5 bases). The CDR3 runs 12 residues. The germline gives CDR1 GTSNPN, CDR2 SVGIG (reference sequence). Between the trimmed V and J ends, which lost 1 base and 10 bases, there was a span of 13 bases.

As concerns this clone: One end of the junction does not line up with germline, which may come from a read error. V usage is TRBV7-7 and J usage is TRBJ2-1; TRBD1 might be the D (6 bases). Germline CDR1 SSHAT, CDR2 FNYEAQ (reference sequence). This CDR3 spans 13 amino acids. The CDR3 protein is CASSLDQGNEQFF. The CDR3 DNA is TGTGCTAGCAGCTTAGATCAGGGGAATGAGCAGTTCTTC.

CDR3 loop: CASRISVVSNYGYTF. CDR3 coding DNA: TGTGCCAGCAGGATCTCGGTCGTATCTAACTATGGCTACACCTTC. V usage is TRBV6-1 and J usage is TRBJ1-2; D not certain. Per germline, CDR1 MNHNS and CDR2 SASEGT. The CDR3 extends over 15 amino acids. Trimming removed 6 bases from V and 0 bases from J, with 14 bases in between.